Listed here are 21 T cell receptor beta chains from one sample, sequenced in a study of tumor-infiltrating lymphocytes in localized non-small cell lung cancer. Clones were read by immunoSEQ multiplex PCR, and TCRdb kept only the in-frame ones, dropping some. The sample contains about 5,500 clones, around 81% of which appear only once. The sample taken for sequencing was lung tumor tissue. The source is a human donor with non-small cell lung cancer.

The chain carries TRBV2 and TRBJ2-7, with 8 bases aligning to TRBD2. CDR3 length: 16 amino acids. Germline V gene lookup returns CDR1 SNHLY and CDR2 FYNNEI. J gave up 6 bases and V 8 bases, and 18 bases lay outside the gene matches. The CDR3 coding sequence is TGTGCCAGCGGGGGCGGGAGGTATGCCGGGCAACCCGAGCAGTACTTC. Translated: CASGGGRYAGQPEQYF.

This clone came up once. The V and J genes are TRBV19 and TRBJ1-2; TRBD1 aligns across 10 bases. Germline V gene lookup returns CDR1 LNHDA and CDR2 SQIVND (reference sequence). The length of the CDR3 is 15 residues. Trimming took 4 bases from V and 8 from J; bases not matched to a gene: 10. The CDR3 loop is CASSTAFGTGVGYTF. As DNA, the CDR3 is TGTGCCAGTAGTACGGCGTTTGGGACAGGGGTCGGCTACACCTTC.

The chain links TRBV6-5 to TRBJ2-1; unclear D gene. The CDR3 runs to 14 residues. Trimming took off 5 bases at V and 6 bases at J, with 14 bases between the two ends. Germline values: CDR1 MNHEY, CDR2 SVGAGI. CDR3 loop: CASSTQTPGNEQFF. The CDR3 DNA reads as TGTGCCAGCAGTACCCAAACACCTGGCAATGAGCAGTTCTTC.

This chain connects TRBV7-2 to TRBJ2-7, with D possibly being TRBD1 (5 bases). Trimming removed 1 base from V and 1 base from J, with 8 bases in between. CDR1 and CDR2 from the germline V gene are SGHTA and FQGNSA. The CDR3 totals 14 residues. CDR3 bases: TGTGCCAGCAGCTTAGGCAGGGTTTCCTACGAGCAGTACTTC. The encoded protein is CASSLGRVSYEQYF.

The genes are TRBV7-9 and TRBJ2-1, with TRBD2 matching over 12 bases. V shed 3 bases, J shed 9 bases, and the junction held 9 bases outside the gene matches. This CDR3 has 16 residues. Germline assignment: CDR1 SEHNR and CDR2 FQNEAQ (reference sequence). The CDR3 DNA sequence: TGTGCCAGCAGCTTTAACCCTAGCGGGGGGGCCGGTGAGCAGTTCTTC. Its translation: CASSFNPSGGAGEQFF.

The chain couples TRBV6-1 to TRBJ1-2; D is possibly TRBD1 (6 bases). Germline assignment: CDR1 MNHNS and CDR2 SASEGT. V lost 5 bases to trimming and J lost 8 bases, with 15 bases between them. This CDR3 is 13 amino acids long. CDR3 DNA sequence: TGTGCCAGCAGTATGAATTCAGGGGTCGGCTACACCTTC. Its translation: CASSMNSGVGYTF.

This chain uses TRBV25-1 with TRBJ2-7; TRBD1 is a possible D gene (5 bases). Deletions cut 6 bases from V and 7 bases from J, with 13 bases between. Germline values: CDR1 MGHDK, CDR2 SYGVNS. This CDR3 region has 12 residues. The CDR3 nucleotides read TGTGCCAGCAGCAGTGGCAAGGGGGAGCAGTACTTC. Translation gives CASSSGKGEQYF.

This clone was seen once. The gene calls are TRBV2 and TRBJ1-2, with D possibly TRBD1 on 5 matching bases. The CDR3 loop spans 12 amino acids. Germline CDR1 is SNHLY and CDR2 is FYNNEI. Trimming cost V 5 bases and J 7 bases, with 11 bases left between them. The CDR3 is CASSTRDAGYTF. The DNA for the CDR3 is TGTGCCAGCAGTACGCGGGACGCTGGCTACACCTTC.

This clone has just one count. The rearrangement links TRBV27 to TRBJ2-3, with D perhaps assigned TRBD1 or TRBD2 (6 bases each). V gave up 1 base and J gave up 4 bases, with 12 bases separating them. This CDR3 spans 15 amino acids. Per the germline V gene, CDR1 is MNHEY and CDR2 is SMNVEV (reference sequence). This CDR3 is CASSLWRGDPDTQYF. For the CDR3, the DNA is TGTGCCAGCAGTTTATGGAGGGGGGACCCAGATACGCAGTATTTT.

A word on this clone: The sample contains more than one DNA sequence encoding this CDR3. V is TRBV5-4 and J is TRBJ1-1; TRBD1 aligns across 7 bases. CDR3 size: 15 residues. With 4 bases clipped from V and 5 bases from J, the junction kept 11 bases outside the gene matches. Germline V CDR1 and CDR2: SGHNT, YYREEE (reference sequence). The CDR3, as DNA: TGTGCCAGCAGCCGAGGGGGCTTAAAATCGACTGAAGCTTTCTTT. Translated: CASSRGGLKSTEAFF.

The chain combines TRBV5-6 with TRBJ1-5; D may be TRBD1 (5 bases). The V gene's germline CDR1 is SGHDT and CDR2 YYEEEE. Deletions cut 1 base from V and 5 bases from J, with 10 bases between. This CDR3 comprises 14 residues. The chain's CDR3 is CASSLRGADQPQHF. DNA for the CDR3: TGTGCCAGCAGCTTGAGGGGTGCGGATCAGCCCCAGCATTTT.

The chain has TRBV7-9 and TRBJ2-7, with D maybe TRBD2 (6 bases). Trimming shortened V by 5 bases and J by 1 base, and 9 bases separated the two germline ends. Germline V gene sequence: CDR1 SEHNR, CDR2 FQNEAQ (reference sequence). The CDR3 is 13 residues long. The CDR3 protein is CASSPGLSYEQYF. The CDR3 bases are TGTGCCAGCAGCCCGGGACTGTCCTACGAGCAGTACTTC.

This clone was detected a few times. The chain combines TRBV30 with TRBJ1-2; D is perhaps TRBD1 (5 bases). The CDR3 runs 15 residues. Trimming left V 3 bases short and J 2 bases short, with 16 bases between. Germline V gene lookup returns CDR1 GTSNPN and CDR2 SVGIG (reference sequence). This chain's CDR3 is CAWRRGRVGNYGYTF. CDR3 bases: TGTGCCTGGAGAAGGGGTAGGGTGGGGAACTATGGCTACACCTTC.

The chain is built from TRBV5-6 and TRBJ2-7; 7 positions agree with TRBD2. The CDR3 is 13 residues long. Trimming at V came to 1 base and at J to 7 bases, leaving 5 bases not matched to a gene. Germline V gene lookup returns CDR1 SGHDT and CDR2 YYEEEE. The CDR3 spells CASSLIASGEQYF. CDR3 bases: TGTGCCAGCAGCTTGATCGCTAGCGGAGAGCAGTACTTC. Full variable domain (rest looked up from reference TRBV5-6 and TRBJ2-7): DAGVTQSPTHLIKTRGQQVTLRCSPKSGHDTVSWYQQALGQGPQFIFQYYEEEERQRGNFPDRFSGHQFPNYSSELNVNALLLGDSALYLCASSLIASGEQYFGPGTRLTVT.

The rearrangement links TRBV5-4 to TRBJ2-5; D assignment may be TRBD1 or TRBD2 (6 bases each). CDR3 length equals 13 residues. The germline CDR1 and CDR2 sequences are SGHNT and YYREEE (reference sequence). V lost 4 bases and J 5 bases, leaving 12 bases between the germline ends. The CDR3 protein is CASSPRGGETQYF. The CDR3 DNA reads TGTGCCAGCAGCCCCAGGGGAGGTGAGACCCAGTACTTC.

Of note for this clone: In the same sample, other DNA sequences code for this CDR3. The chain recombines TRBV19 with TRBJ1-5, with D unclear. The CDR3 consists of 12 residues. V was shortened by 7 bases and J by 2 bases, with 6 bases between the two germline ends. Germline CDR1 reads LNHDA; CDR2 reads SQIVND (reference sequence). The DNA for the CDR3 is TGTGCCAGTAAACGAGGCAATCAGCCCCAGCATTTT. This encodes CASKRGNQPQHF.

V and J are TRBV18 and TRBJ2-5; the D call may be TRBD1 or TRBD2 (5 bases each). Trimming took off 6 bases at V and 5 bases at J, with 10 bases between the two ends. Germline CDR1 reads KGHSH; CDR2 reads LQKENI. The CDR3 consists of 12 residues. This CDR3 reads CASSRGRETQYF. The CDR3, as DNA: TGTGCCAGCTCCCGGGGACGGGAGACCCAGTACTTC.

The chain combines TRBV2 with TRBJ1-1, with D possibly being TRBD1 (5 bases). V was cut by 5 bases and J by 8 bases, with 12 bases left in between. Germline V gene lookup returns CDR1 SNHLY and CDR2 FYNNEI. The CDR3 is made up of 12 amino acids. The CDR3, as DNA: TGTGCCAGCAGTCGTTCCAGGGAAGAAGCTTTCTTT. It is translated as CASSRSREEAFF.

The V gene is TRBV7-3, the J gene TRBJ2-1; D is perhaps TRBD1 (6 bases). The CDR3 covers 15 residues. Germline-derived CDR1 and CDR2 are SGHTA and FQGTGA. Trimming shortened V by 0 bases and J by 4 bases, and 10 bases separated the two germline ends. The CDR3 is CASSLTPDSYNEQFF. In DNA form, the CDR3 reads TGTGCCAGCAGCTTAACACCGGACAGTTACAATGAGCAGTTCTTC. The full variable domain, its missing parts supplied by reference TRBV7-3 and TRBJ2-1, is GAGVSQTPSNKVTEKGKYVELRCDPISGHTALYWYRQSLGQGPEFLIYFQGTGAADDSGLPNDRFFAVRPEGSVSTLKIQRTERGDSAVYLCASSLTPDSYNEQFFGPGTRLTVL.

The chain combines TRBV11-3 with TRBJ2-1; 8 nucleotides line up with TRBD1. V trimming: 5 bases; J trimming: 4 bases; junction bases outside the gene matches: 7. The CDR3 totals 15 residues. From germline, CDR1 is SGHNT and CDR2 YENEEA. The CDR3 DNA reads as TGTGCCAGCAGCCTACAGACAGGGGAGTACAATGAGCAGTTCTTC. As protein: CASSLQTGEYNEQFF.

This chain links TRBV30 with TRBJ2-6; 10 bases fit TRBD2. CDR3 length: 18 amino acids. The V segment lost 3 bases and the J segment 5 bases; nucleotides outside the gene matches: 13. Germline V CDR1 and CDR2: GTSNPN, SVGIG (reference sequence). Written as DNA, the CDR3 is TGTGCCTGGAGGGAAACTAGCGGGGCCCTCTATCGGGCCAACGTCCTGACTTTC. This gives the protein CAWRETSGALYRANVLTF.